Below are 12 T cell receptor beta chains sequenced from a single sample in a study of blood T cell repertoires in COVID-19. TCRdb keeps only in-frame clones here, not all; method: immunoSEQ multiplex PCR. The sample yields about 76,000 clones, around nine tenths seen once. The sequenced sample consisted of peripheral blood. The receptor source for this set is a man aged 50 or older with active COVID-19.

The chain joins TRBV11-2 to TRBJ1-2; perhaps TRBD1 as D (5 bases). Trimming shortened V by 2 bases and J by 0 bases, and 16 bases separated the two germline ends. Germline V gene lookup returns CDR1 SGHAT and CDR2 FQNNGV. The CDR3 is 17 amino acids. CDR3 residues: CASSLITQGKANYGYTF. CDR3 nucleotide sequence: TGTGCCAGCAGCTTAATCACCCAGGGCAAAGCTAACTATGGCTACACCTTC.

The chain joins TRBV28 to TRBJ2-7, with D unclear. With 4 bases removed from V and 3 bases from J, the gap between germline ends came to 7 bases. Germline CDR1 is MDHEN and CDR2 is SYDVKM. The CDR3 has 12 residues. The CDR3 reads CASSSPGYEQYF. CDR3 sequence (DNA): TGTGCCAGCAGTTCCCCGGGCTACGAGCAGTACTTC.

V and J are TRBV28 and TRBJ1-2, with 9 bases fitting TRBD1. CDR1 is MDHEN and CDR2 is SYDVKM in the germline V gene. With 5 bases clipped from V and 9 bases from J, the junction kept 4 bases outside the gene matches. CDR3 length equals 12 residues. For the CDR3, the DNA is TGTGCCAGCAGTGGGACAGGGAGCCGCTACACCTTC. It specifies CASSGTGSRYTF.

The chain is built from TRBV18 and TRBJ2-1; 7 nucleotides align to TRBD1. CDR1 is KGHSH, CDR2 LQKENI, per germline. J lost 3 bases, V lost 1 base, and 3 bases had no gene match. This CDR3 spans 15 amino acids. The CDR3 loop reads CASSPQGAVYNEQFF. CDR3 nucleotide sequence: TGTGCCAGCTCACCACAGGGGGCTGTCTACAATGAGCAGTTCTTC.

This rearrangement joins TRBV18 to TRBJ2-1, with a tentative D call TRBD2 (6 bases). From germline, CDR1 is KGHSH and CDR2 LQKENI. The CDR3 length is 15 residues. Deletions cut 2 bases from V and 0 bases from J, with 8 bases between. CDR3 sequence reads: CASSPGSGSYNEQFF. The CDR3 DNA follows: TGTGCCAGCTCACCAGGTAGCGGCTCCTACAATGAGCAGTTCTTC.

The V call is TRBV12-3 or TRBV12-4, the J call TRBJ1-4; D perhaps matches TRBD1 (5 bases). The CDR3 loop spans 13 amino acids. V was trimmed by 6 bases and J by 3 bases, leaving 8 bases between them. CDR3 nucleotides: TGTGCCAGCAGAGGACAAGCTAATGAAAAACTGTTTTTT. Its translation is CASRGQANEKLFF.

The chain couples TRBV5-6 to TRBJ2-7; 10 nucleotides match TRBD1. Per germline, CDR1 SGHDT and CDR2 YYEEEE. This CDR3 comprises 17 residues. The trim removed 1 base at V and 6 bases at J, leaving 13 bases unmatched. DNA for the CDR3: TGTGCCAGCAGCTTGCGCGCGACAGGGGGCGCGGGAGGCGAGCAGTACTTC. Protein product: CASSLRATGGAGGEQYF.

The rearrangement uses TRBV19 and TRBJ2-1; 8 nucleotides agree with TRBD2. Germline V CDR1 and CDR2: LNHDA, SQIVND (reference sequence). The CDR3 consists of 16 residues. With 7 bases clipped from V and 3 bases from J, the junction kept 11 bases outside the gene matches. CDR3 amino acids: CASTSGGGRNYNEQFF. For the CDR3, the DNA is TGTGCCAGTACCTCCGGGGGGGGACGGAACTACAATGAGCAGTTCTTC. The variable domain in full, with the rest retrieved from reference TRBV19 and TRBJ2-1, is DGGITQSPKYLFRKEGQNVTLSCEQNLNHDAMYWYRQDPGQGLRLIYYSQIVNDFQKGDIAEGYSVSREKKESFPLTVTSAQKNPTAFYLCASTSGGGRNYNEQFFGPGTRLTVL.

The chain uses TRBV5-6 and TRBJ1-5; D gene ambiguous. Germline V CDR1 and CDR2: SGHDT, YYEEEE. The CDR3 runs to 16 residues. Trimming left V 3 bases short and J 0 bases short, with 13 bases between. CDR3 nucleotides: TGTGCCAGCAGCTCGGGATGGAGATATAGCAATCAGCCCCAGCATTTT. Amino acids: CASSSGWRYSNQPQHF.

The V and J genes are TRBV7-2 and TRBJ1-1, with 7 bases matching TRBD1. V lost 1 base to trimming and J lost 1 base; unmatched junction nucleotides: 0. Germline lookup yields CDR1 SGHTA and CDR2 FQGNSA. The CDR3 totals 14 residues. This CDR3 reads CASSLGTGNTEAFF. CDR3 in DNA: TGTGCCAGCAGCTTAGGGACAGGGAACACTGAAGCTTTCTTT.

The chain combines TRBV7-9 with TRBJ2-7, with 9 bases aligning to TRBD1. Germline V gene lookup returns CDR1 SEHNR and CDR2 FQNEAQ (reference sequence). With 5 bases clipped from V and 7 bases from J, the junction kept 12 bases outside the gene matches. This CDR3 is 15 amino acids long. CDR3 bases: TGTGCCAGCAGCCGAGCAGACAGGGGGACCGCTGAGCAGTACTTC. Protein product: CASSRADRGTAEQYF.

This clone occurred once. Here the CDR3 DNA reads TGTGCCAGCAGCGGACAGGGGGCGCTTGGAAACACCATATATTTT. Its translation: CASSGQGALGNTIYF. The genes are TRBV5-4 and TRBJ1-3; 11 nucleotides agree with TRBD1. This CDR3 has 15 amino acids. Germline V CDR1 and CDR2: SGHNT, YYREEE (reference sequence). Germline trimming cut 4 bases from V and 3 bases from J; bases unmatched to any gene: 3. The full variable domain, rest sourced from reference TRBV5-4 and TRBJ1-3, is ETGVTQSPTHLIKTRGQQVTLRCSSQSGHNTVSWYQQALGQGPQFIFQYYREEENGRGNFPPRFSGLQFPNYSSELNVNALELDDSALYLCASSGQGALGNTIYFGEGSWLTVV.